This is a list of T cell receptor beta chains from one sample in a study of T-cell reconstitution after alpha-beta-depleted transplantation in children. Each CDR3 protein gets one entry after TCRdb re-called the PCR reads with MiXCR. The sample has hundreds of thousands of distinct CDR3 sequences, about an eighth seen once. The source was PBMCs, collected before TCRalphabeta/CD19-depleted stem cell transplant. The receptor set was obtained from a girl between 2 and 10 years old with congenital amegakaryocytic thrombocytopenia, due to receive a stem cell transplant. Both conserved end residues are part of each CDR3. A D gene is named only where the DNA matches it firmly. Clone size is given for some rows only: seen once, a few or many times, or a class if the clone is expanded.

j_call,d_call,v_call,clone_size,cdr3_aa,cdr3_nt
TRBJ1-1,NA,TRBV5-1,many,CASSPKQGPNTEAFF,TGCGCCAGCAGCCCAAAACAGGGCCCGAACACTGAAGCTTTCTTT
TRBJ2-7,NA,TRBV10-3,NA,CAINDSGNRYEQYF,TGTGCCATCAATGATAGCGGTAACCGCTACGAGCAGTACTTC
TRBJ2-3,NA,TRBV7-8,many,CASSQTGLRESIHTQYF,TGTGCCAGCAGTCAAACAGGGTTGCGGGAATCGATCCATACGCAGTATTTT
TRBJ2-4,NA,TRBV5-1,few,CASSLNPKNIQYF,TGCGCCAGCAGCTTGAACCCTAAAAACATTCAGTACTTC
TRBJ2-7,TRBD2,TRBV6-5,NA,CASSYSVGGGYEQYF,TGTGCCAGCAGTTACTCTGTCGGGGGAGGGTACGAGCAGTACTTC
TRBJ1-2,NA,TRBV28,many,CASAQEGYDGYTF,TGTGCCAGCGCCCAGGAGGGATATGATGGCTACACCTTC
TRBJ2-7,NA,TRBV25-1,few,CASSDHGATYEQYF,TGTGCCAGCAGCGATCACGGGGCCACCTACGAGCAGTACTTC
TRBJ2-1,TRBD2,TRBV28,few,CASRLAGGAYNEQFF,TGTGCCAGCAGACTGGCGGGAGGAGCCTACAATGAGCAGTTCTTC
TRBJ2-3,TRBD2,TRBV25-1,few,CASSELAGKDTQYF,TGTGCCAGCAGTGAACTAGCGGGGAAGGATACGCAGTATTTT
TRBJ2-1,NA,TRBV3-1,few,CASSQGSGLVYNEQFF,TGTGCCAGCAGCCAAGGATCGGGGCTCGTATACAATGAGCAGTTCTTC
TRBJ2-1,NA,TRBV7-9,NA,CASSLAGSTNEQFF,TGTGCCAGCAGCTTAGCGGGATCCACCAATGAGCAGTTCTTC
TRBJ2-7,TRBD1,TRBV5-1,NA,CASSRGTGGFYEQYF,TGCGCCAGCAGTCGGGGAACAGGGGGCTTTTACGAGCAGTACTTC
TRBJ2-1,TRBD2,TRBV3-1,NA,CASSQDRTSTGNEQFF,TGTGCCAGCAGCCAAGATCGGACTAGTACGGGCAATGAGCAGTTCTTC
TRBJ2-1,NA,TRBV3-1,few,CASSQVRDPYNEQFF,TGTGCCAGCAGCCAAGTACGGGACCCCTACAATGAGCAGTTCTTC
TRBJ2-2,NA,TRBV7-6,few,CASSFFTGPDGELFF,TGTGCCAGCAGCTTTTTTACGGGTCCGGACGGGGAGCTGTTTTTT
TRBJ2-3,NA,TRBV3-1,NA,CASSQDLRSDTQYF,TGTGCCAGCAGCCAAGATCTTCGGTCAGATACGCAGTATTTT
TRBJ2-1,TRBD1,TRBV29-1,few,CSATGTGEGDEQFF,TGCAGCGCCACCGGGACAGGGGAAGGGGATGAGCAGTTCTTC
TRBJ2-1,NA,TRBV7-9,many,CASSLGLGRGF,TGTGCCAGCAGCTTAGGCCTAGGTCGGGGCTTC
TRBJ2-1,TRBD2,TRBV7-8,many,CASSFGSGGYNEQFF,TGTGCCAGCAGCTTTGGTAGCGGGGGCTACAATGAGCAGTTCTTC
TRBJ2-3,NA,TRBV28,many,CASVERSTDTQYF,TGTGCCTCTGTCGAGAGAAGCACAGATACGCAGTATTTT
TRBJ2-3,NA,TRBV9,many,CASSVGGGDTQYF,TGTGCCAGCAGCGTAGGGGGTGGAGATACGCAGTATTTT
TRBJ2-7,NA,TRBV11-2,few,CASSLPWVGSNEQYF,TGTGCCAGCAGCTTACCCTGGGTCGGGAGTAACGAGCAGTACTTC
TRBJ2-7,NA,TRBV10-2,many,CASRSFGTSYEQYF,TGCGCCAGCCGAAGCTTCGGTACCTCCTACGAGCAGTACTTC
TRBJ2-7,NA,TRBV10-3,NA,CAISGMGGKEGYEQYF,TGTGCCATCAGTGGTATGGGCGGGAAGGAGGGGTACGAGCAGTACTTC
TRBJ2-6,NA,TRBV4-1,NA,CASSQDLTAASGANVLPF,TGCGCCAGCAGCCAAGATCTCACAGCAGCCTCTGGGGCCAACGTCCTGCCTTTC
TRBJ1-3,NA,TRBV4-2,many,CASRSGSNTIYF,TGTGCCAGCAGATCTGGGAGTAACACCATATATTTT
TRBJ2-3,TRBD2,TRBV18,few,CASSSTSGGSTDTQYF,TGTGCCAGCTCATCAACTAGCGGGGGGAGCACAGATACGCAGTATTTT
TRBJ2-1,NA,TRBV12-3/TRBV12-4,NA,CASSFSAYNEQFF,TGTGCCAGCAGCTTTAGCGCCTACAATGAGCAGTTCTTC
TRBJ2-1,TRBD2,TRBV30,many,CAWSVRLAGDNEQFF,TGTGCCTGGAGTGTCCGCCTAGCGGGAGACAATGAGCAGTTCTTC
TRBJ1-1,NA,TRBV12-3/TRBV12-4,many,CASIPGEGNTEAFF,TGTGCCAGCATCCCAGGGGAGGGGAACACTGAAGCTTTCTTT
TRBJ2-1,NA,TRBV20-1,NA,CCASLPLGASRWYNEQFF,TGCTGTGCTAGCCTACCCCTTGGGGCTAGTAGGTGGTACAATGAGCAGTTCTTC
TRBJ2-1,TRBD2,TRBV7-8,many,CASSLSFAGGLYEQFF,TGTGCCAGCAGCTTAAGTTTTGCGGGAGGGCTCTATGAGCAGTTCTTC
TRBJ2-3,TRBD1,TRBV5-1,many,CASTYEDRGADTQYF,TGCGCCAGCACCTATGAGGACAGGGGGGCAGATACGCAGTATTTT
TRBJ2-7,NA,TRBV5-1,NA,CASSLGTRQDEQYF,TGCGCCAGCAGCTTGGGGACAAGGCAGGACGAGCAGTACTTC
TRBJ2-1,TRBD1,TRBV20-1,many,CSATNPGQLNEQFF,TGCAGTGCTACTAATCCGGGACAGCTCAATGAGCAGTTCTTC
TRBJ2-7,TRBD2,TRBV3-1,NA,CASSQGTSGFYEQYF,TGTGCCAGCAGCCAAGGGACTAGCGGATTCTACGAGCAGTACTTC
TRBJ2-2,NA,TRBV20-1,many,CSAEKDGELFF,TGCAGTGCGGAGAAGGACGGGGAGCTGTTTTTT
TRBJ2-3,TRBD1,TRBV20-1,few,CSADRGVIAQYF,TGCAGTGCAGACAGGGGGGTCATAGCGCAGTATTTT
TRBJ2-2,NA,TRBV20-1,many,CSARGLGELFF,TGCAGTGCTAGAGGTCTAGGGGAGCTGTTTTTT
TRBJ2-3,NA,TRBV7-2,NA,CASSSIDTQYF,TGTGCCAGCAGCTCTATAGATACGCAGTATTTT
TRBJ2-3,NA,TRBV6-2/TRBV6-3,few,CASRPTYGRSSADTQYF,TGTGCCAGCAGACCCACCTACGGTCGGTCCTCCGCAGATACGCAGTATTTT
TRBJ1-3,NA,TRBV6-1,NA,CASSSDASGNTIYF,TGTGCCAGCAGCTCGGATGCCTCTGGAAACACCATATATTTT
TRBJ2-3,TRBD1,TRBV5-1,NA,CASSSGQGLDTQYF,TGCGCCAGCAGCTCAGGACAGGGACTAGATACGCAGTATTTT
TRBJ2-3,TRBD2,TRBV28,few,CASSTSGNIDTQYF,TGTGCCAGCAGTACTAGCGGGAATATAGATACGCAGTATTTT
TRBJ2-2,NA,TRBV12-3/TRBV12-4,few,CASSQIWIRTGELFF,TGTGCCAGCAGTCAAATATGGATTCGTACCGGGGAGCTGTTTTTT
TRBJ2-2,NA,TRBV30,NA,CAWTGLPNTGELFF,TGTGCCTGGACTGGACTACCCAACACCGGGGAGCTGTTTTTT
TRBJ2-1,TRBD2,TRBV6-5,many,CASSYERGTYNEQFF,TGTGCCAGCAGTTACGAGCGGGGAACCTACAATGAGCAGTTCTTC
TRBJ2-5,TRBD2,TRBV6-1,few,CASSPFAGGPVETQYF,TGTGCCAGCAGTCCCTTTGCGGGAGGGCCGGTAGAGACCCAGTACTTC
TRBJ2-7,NA,TRBV12-3/TRBV12-4,once,CAFSLGQIRGEVVSYEQYF,TGTGCCTTCAGTTTAGGACAGATCCGAGGAGAGGTGGTCTCCTACGAGCAGTACTTC
TRBJ1-4,NA,TRBV12-3/TRBV12-4,many,CASRVPGQENEKLFF,TGTGCCAGCAGGGTTCCGGGGCAAGAGAATGAAAAACTGTTTTTT